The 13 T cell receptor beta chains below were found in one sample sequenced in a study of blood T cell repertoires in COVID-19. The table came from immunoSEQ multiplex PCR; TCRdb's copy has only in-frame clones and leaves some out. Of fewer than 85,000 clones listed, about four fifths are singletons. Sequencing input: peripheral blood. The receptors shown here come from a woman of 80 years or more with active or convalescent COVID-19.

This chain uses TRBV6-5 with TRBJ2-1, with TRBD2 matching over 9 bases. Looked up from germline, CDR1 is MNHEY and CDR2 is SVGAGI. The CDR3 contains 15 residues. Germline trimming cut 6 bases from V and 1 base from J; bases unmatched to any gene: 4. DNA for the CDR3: TGTGCCAGCAGCGCTAGCGGGAATTCCTACAATGAGCAGTTCTTC. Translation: CASSASGNSYNEQFF.

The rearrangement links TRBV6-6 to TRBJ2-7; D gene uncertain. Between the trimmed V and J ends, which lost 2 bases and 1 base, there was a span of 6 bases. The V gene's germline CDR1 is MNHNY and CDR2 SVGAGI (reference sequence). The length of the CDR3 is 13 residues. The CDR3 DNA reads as TGTGCCAGCAGTTACGACTCATCCTACGAGCAGTACTTC. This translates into CASSYDSSYEQYF.

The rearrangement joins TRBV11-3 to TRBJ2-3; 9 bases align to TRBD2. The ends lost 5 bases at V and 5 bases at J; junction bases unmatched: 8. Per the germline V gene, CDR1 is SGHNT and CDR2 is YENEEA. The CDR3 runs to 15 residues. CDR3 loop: CASSVPGLALDTQYF. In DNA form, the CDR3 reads TGTGCCAGCAGCGTGCCGGGACTAGCCCTAGATACGCAGTATTTT.

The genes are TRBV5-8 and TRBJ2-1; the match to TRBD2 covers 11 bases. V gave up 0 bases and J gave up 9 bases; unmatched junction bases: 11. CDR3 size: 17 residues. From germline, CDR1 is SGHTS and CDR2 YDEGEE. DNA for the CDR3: TGTGCCAGCAGCTTGGCAAAGACTAGCGGGGTGATGAGTGAGCAGTTCTTC. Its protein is CASSLAKTSGVMSEQFF.

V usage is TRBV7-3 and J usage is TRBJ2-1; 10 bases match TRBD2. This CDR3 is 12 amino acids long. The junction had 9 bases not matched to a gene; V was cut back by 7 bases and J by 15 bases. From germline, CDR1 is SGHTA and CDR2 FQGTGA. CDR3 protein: CASTLAGGPMFF. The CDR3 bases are TGTGCCAGCACGTTAGCGGGAGGCCCCATGTTCTTC.

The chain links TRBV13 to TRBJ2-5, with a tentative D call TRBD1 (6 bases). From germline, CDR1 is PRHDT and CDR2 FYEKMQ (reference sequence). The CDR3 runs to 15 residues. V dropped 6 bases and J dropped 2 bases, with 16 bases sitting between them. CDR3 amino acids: CASSSGPGVQETQYF. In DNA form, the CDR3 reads TGTGCCAGCAGTTCCGGACCAGGGGTTCAAGAGACCCAGTACTTC.

This CDR3 reads CASSSGQNREGNQPQHF. CDR3 nucleotide sequence: TGTGCCAGCAGCTCTGGACAAAACAGAGAGGGCAATCAGCCCCAGCATTTT. This chain uses TRBV27 with TRBJ1-5; D might be TRBD1 (5 bases). The ends were cut back, 6 bases at V and 2 bases at J, with 20 bases in the middle. This CDR3 contains 17 residues. CDR1 MNHEY and CDR2 SMNVEV come from the germline V gene (reference sequence).

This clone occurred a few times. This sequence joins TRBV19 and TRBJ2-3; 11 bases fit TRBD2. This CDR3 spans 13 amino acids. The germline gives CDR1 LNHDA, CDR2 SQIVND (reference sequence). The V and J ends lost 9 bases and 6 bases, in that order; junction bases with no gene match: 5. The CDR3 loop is CASLAGGSDTQYF. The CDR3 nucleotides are TGTGCCAGCCTAGCGGGAGGTTCGGATACGCAGTATTTT.

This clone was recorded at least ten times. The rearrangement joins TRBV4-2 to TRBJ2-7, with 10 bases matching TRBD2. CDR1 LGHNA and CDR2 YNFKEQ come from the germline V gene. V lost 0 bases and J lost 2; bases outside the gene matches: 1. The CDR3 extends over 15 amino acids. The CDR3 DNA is TGTGCCAGCAGCCAAGAGCTAGCGGGGGCCTACGAGCAGTACTTC. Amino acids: CASSQELAGAYEQYF.

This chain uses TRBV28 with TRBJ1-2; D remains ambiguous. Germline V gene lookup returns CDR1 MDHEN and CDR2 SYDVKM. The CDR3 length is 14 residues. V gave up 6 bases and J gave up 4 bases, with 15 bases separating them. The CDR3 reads CASSQAATGYGYTF. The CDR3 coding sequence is TGTGCCAGCAGCCAAGCGGCGACGGGCTATGGCTACACCTTC.

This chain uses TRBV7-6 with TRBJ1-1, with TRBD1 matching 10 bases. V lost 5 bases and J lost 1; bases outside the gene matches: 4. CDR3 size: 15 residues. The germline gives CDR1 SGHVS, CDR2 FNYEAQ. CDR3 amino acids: CASSPGDRGNTEAFF. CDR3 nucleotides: TGTGCCAGCAGCCCGGGGGACAGGGGGAACACTGAAGCTTTCTTT.

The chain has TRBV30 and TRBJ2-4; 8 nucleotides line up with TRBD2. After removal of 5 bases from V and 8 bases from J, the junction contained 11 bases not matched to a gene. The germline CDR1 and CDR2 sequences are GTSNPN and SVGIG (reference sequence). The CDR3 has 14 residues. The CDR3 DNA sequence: TGTGCCTGGTCCAACGGGGGACTAGGAGACATTCAGTACTTC. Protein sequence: CAWSNGGLGDIQYF.

The DNA of the CDR3 is TGTGCCAGCAAGCAACAGGCAGGGGGGTACGAGCAGTACTTC. Protein: CASKQQAGGYEQYF. The V gene is TRBV27, the J gene TRBJ2-7, with a tentative D call TRBD1 (7 bases). This CDR3 is built from 14 residues. Between the trimmed V and J ends, which lost 7 bases and 4 bases, there was a span of 17 bases. CDR1 and CDR2 from the germline V gene are MNHEY and SMNVEV (reference sequence).